This passage covers 27 T cell receptor beta chains from one sample sequenced in a study of cytomegalovirus exposure and HLA in healthy donors. The PCR was carried out with 60 Vbeta primers and 13 Jbeta primers. This table comes from immunoSEQ multiplex PCR, and its TCRdb copy is limited to in-frame clones, with some not included. Of around 130,000 clones detected, 70% to 75% appear once; the ten largest clones hold over 2%. The specimen sequenced was PBMCs. The source is a woman in her forties in good health and CMV-seropositive.

The rearrangement uses TRBV18 and TRBJ1-1; 8 bases are a match to TRBD1. Germline loops: CDR1 KGHSH, CDR2 LQKENI. Trimming removed 3 bases from V and 3 bases from J; junction bases left unmatched: 6. The CDR3 has 15 amino acids. The CDR3 is CASSPRTGIDTEAFF. The CDR3 DNA follows: TGTGCCAGCTCACCTCGGACAGGGATCGACACTGAAGCTTTCTTT.

The V and J genes are TRBV11-1 and TRBJ1-6, with 7 bases aligning to TRBD1. Germline lookup yields CDR1 SGHAT and CDR2 FQDESV (reference sequence). Unmatched junction bases numbered 5, after V lost 2 bases and J lost 7 bases. This CDR3 is built from 15 residues. For the CDR3, the DNA is TGTGCCAGCAGCTTACCGGGACAGATCAATTCACCCCTCCACTTT. Amino acids: CASSLPGQINSPLHF.

The chain couples TRBV18 to TRBJ1-1, with D tentatively TRBD1 (5 bases). The CDR3 runs to 13 residues. Between the trimmed V and J ends, which lost 2 bases and 7 bases, there was a span of 11 bases. Germline values: CDR1 KGHSH, CDR2 LQKENI. In nucleotides, the CDR3 is TGTGCCAGCTCACCATCCTTACAGGATGAAGCTTTCTTT. Translation gives CASSPSLQDEAFF.

This clone was found once. The V gene is TRBV5-5, the J gene TRBJ1-2; D unresolved. The CDR3 spans 12 residues. Trimming removed 1 base at V and 4 bases at J, with 5 bases between. Germline CDR1 SGHKS, CDR2 YYEKEE (reference sequence). The CDR3 spells CASSLRVYGYTF. CDR3 bases: TGTGCCAGCAGCTTGCGTGTCTATGGCTACACCTTC.

The CDR3 sequence: CASSVVSGRAEAFF. The CDR3 DNA reads TGTGCCAGCAGCGTAGTGTCGGGTAGAGCTGAAGCTTTCTTT. The V call is TRBV9, the J call TRBJ1-1; D is unresolved. V was shortened by 0 bases and J by 6 bases, with 12 bases between the two germline ends. The CDR3 has 14 amino acids. Germline values: CDR1 SGDLS, CDR2 YYNGEE.

This chain links TRBV19 with TRBJ2-3; 7 bases fit TRBD2. This CDR3 has 13 amino acids. Germline V CDR1 and CDR2: LNHDA, SQIVND (reference sequence). Unmatched junction bases numbered 3, after V lost 7 bases and J lost 2 bases. CDR3 sequence reads: CASTAGVTDTQYF. CDR3 DNA: TGTGCCAGTACGGCGGGAGTCACAGATACGCAGTATTTT. The whole variable domain, filled in from reference TRBV19 and TRBJ2-3, reads DGGITQSPKYLFRKEGQNVTLSCEQNLNHDAMYWYRQDPGQGLRLIYYSQIVNDFQKGDIAEGYSVSREKKESFPLTVTSAQKNPTAFYLCASTAGVTDTQYFGPGTRLTVL.

The chain joins TRBV27 to TRBJ1-5, with 7 bases matching TRBD1. Germline V gene sequence: CDR1 MNHEY, CDR2 SMNVEV (reference sequence). The CDR3 consists of 14 residues. The V and J ends lost 5 bases and 1 base, in that order; junction bases with no gene match: 2. The CDR3 nucleotides are TGTGCCAGCAGTGTGGACAGGAGCAATCAGCCCCAGCATTTT. This translates into CASSVDRSNQPQHF.

This rearrangement joins TRBV2 to TRBJ1-4; D is uncertain. V shed 7 bases and J shed 1 base, with 10 bases lying between them. This CDR3 is 14 amino acids long. CDR1 is SNHLY and CDR2 is FYNNEI in the germline V gene. The CDR3 reads CASTYRVTNEKLFF. CDR3 coding DNA: TGTGCCAGCACCTACCGGGTAACTAATGAAAAACTGTTTTTT.

This clone was counted once. V gene TRBV7-9 combines with J gene TRBJ2-2, with D perhaps matching TRBD1 (6 bases). CDR3 length: 15 amino acids. Deletions cut 2 bases from V and 1 base from J, with 8 bases between. Germline CDR1 is SEHNR and CDR2 is FQNEAQ (reference sequence). For the CDR3, the DNA is TGTGCCAGCAGCTTATTGGGACAGAACACCGGGGAGCTGTTTTTT. Protein product: CASSLLGQNTGELFF.

The rearrangement uses TRBV9 and TRBJ2-1, with a weak D call TRBD1 (5 bases). Germline V gives CDR1 SGDLS, CDR2 YYNGEE. V was shortened by 1 base and J by 8 bases, with 19 bases between the two germline ends. This CDR3 spans 16 amino acids. The CDR3 DNA is TGTGCCAGCAGCGTAAGTCAGGGCCTACCTGGGCATGAGCAGTTCTTC. Translating gives CASSVSQGLPGHEQFF.

The V gene is TRBV2, the J gene TRBJ2-5; TRBD2 aligns across 9 bases. Unmatched junction bases numbered 8, after V lost 6 bases and J lost 0 bases. CDR3 length equals 16 residues. Germline loops: CDR1 SNHLY, CDR2 FYNNEI. CDR3 sequence (DNA): TGTGCCAGCAGGACCCTAGCGGGACGGTACCAAGAGACCCAGTACTTC. Residues: CASRTLAGRYQETQYF.

The chain recombines TRBV28 with TRBJ1-1; D is uncertain. V lost 2 bases and J lost 6, with 10 bases in between. This CDR3 comprises 13 residues. CDR1 MDHEN and CDR2 SYDVKM come from the germline V gene. CDR3 nucleotide sequence: TGTGCCAGCAGTTTACCAATACGGGCTGAAGCTTTCTTT. This encodes CASSLPIRAEAFF. The whole variable domain, remainder taken from reference TRBV28 and TRBJ1-1, is DVKVTQSSRYLVKRTGEKVFLECVQDMDHENMFWYRQDPGLGLRLIYFSYDVKMKEKGDIPEGYSVSREKKERFSLILESASTNQTSMYLCASSLPIRAEAFFGQGTRLTVV.

Only one count was recorded for this clone. The CDR3 spells CASSPRHLLVGGELFF. The CDR3 DNA follows: TGTGCCAGCAGCCCCCGACACCTCCTGGTTGGCGGGGAGCTGTTTTTT. This sequence joins TRBV28 and TRBJ2-2; no firm D call. The germline V gene encodes CDR1 MDHEN and CDR2 SYDVKM. V gave up 6 bases and J gave up 7 bases, with 21 bases separating them. This CDR3 comprises 16 residues.

A single count supports this clone. V usage is TRBV15 and J usage is TRBJ1-5, with D maybe TRBD1 (6 bases). Germline loops: CDR1 LNHNV, CDR2 YYDKDF (reference sequence). The CDR3 consists of 18 residues. Trimming stripped 0 bases from V and 2 bases from J, with 17 bases between. CDR3 sequence: CATSRDRGGGLGNQPQHF. For the CDR3, the DNA is TGTGCCACCAGCAGAGATAGGGGGGGCGGGTTAGGCAATCAGCCCCAGCATTTT.

The chain couples TRBV5-1 to TRBJ1-4; 8 bases line up with TRBD1. From germline, CDR1 is SGHRS and CDR2 YFSETQ. The V gene end was trimmed by 4 bases and the J gene end by 6 bases; junction bases not matched to a gene: 8. The CDR3 is 15 residues long. As DNA, the CDR3 is TGCGCCAGCAGCCTCTTACAGGGGGAGGATGAAAAACTGTTTTTT. This sequence encodes CASSLLQGEDEKLFF.

This chain connects TRBV28 to TRBJ1-3; 7 bases are shared with TRBD1. The ends lost 7 bases at V and 0 bases at J; junction bases unmatched: 0. Germline V gene lookup returns CDR1 MDHEN and CDR2 SYDVKM. CDR3 length: 13 amino acids. CDR3: CASTGGSGNTIYF. CDR3 DNA: TGTGCCAGCACAGGGGGCTCTGGAAACACCATATATTTT.

The chain uses TRBV27 and TRBJ2-3, with D tentatively TRBD1 (5 bases). The germline V gene encodes CDR1 MNHEY and CDR2 SMNVEV (reference sequence). This CDR3 is 16 amino acids long. Trimming removed 3 bases from V and 1 base from J, with 14 bases in between. The DNA for the CDR3 is TGTGCCAGCAGTTTCCAGGGTTTGGGGCGCACAGATACGCAGTATTTT. Its protein product is CASSFQGLGRTDTQYF.

The DNA of the CDR3 is TGTGCCAGTAATCAGGGTTTGACTGAAGCTTTCTTT. It is translated as CASNQGLTEAFF. The J gene is TRBJ1-1, the V gene TRBV28, with D possibly matching TRBD1 (5 bases). There are 12 residues in the CDR3. Trimming pared 9 bases from V and 5 bases from J, leaving 13 bases between. CDR1 and CDR2 from the germline V gene are MDHEN and SYDVKM.

This chain links TRBV29-1 with TRBJ2-5, with 9 bases aligning to TRBD1. The J call may be incorrect, as the DNA end agrees better with TRBJ2-7. From germline, CDR1 is SQVTM and CDR2 ANQGSEA. The CDR3 has 16 amino acids. CDR3 residues: CSVEGVVGQGSYEQYF. CDR3 nucleotide sequence: TGCAGCGTTGAAGGGGTAGTAGGACAGGGGTCCTACGAGCAGTACTTC.

V is TRBV4-1 and J is TRBJ2-2, with 13 bases aligning to TRBD2. This CDR3 comprises 19 residues. V was pared by 5 bases and J by 4 bases, with 13 bases of the junction left unmatched. The germline gives CDR1 MGHRA, CDR2 YSYEKL. CDR3 residues: CASSERTSGGIAGTGELFF. The DNA of the CDR3 is TGCGCCAGCAGCGAACGGACTAGCGGGGGAATCGCGGGCACCGGGGAGCTGTTTTTT.

V and J are TRBV15 and TRBJ2-2; 9 nucleotides align to TRBD2. V trimming: 0 bases; J trimming: 2 bases; junction bases outside the gene matches: 1. CDR1 is LNHNV and CDR2 is YYDKDF in the germline V gene (reference sequence). The CDR3 is 16 residues long. This CDR3 reads CATSRDSGGNTGELFF. CDR3 sequence (DNA): TGTGCCACCAGCAGAGATAGCGGGGGAAACACCGGGGAGCTGTTTTTT.

This chain links TRBV7-2 with TRBJ2-5, with a possible D match to TRBD1 (5 bases). CDR1 SGHTA and CDR2 FQGNSA come from the germline V gene. V lost 2 bases to trimming and J lost 4 bases, with 11 bases between them. CDR3 length: 14 amino acids. As DNA, the CDR3 is TGTGCCAGCAGCTTATCAGGGTTAGGAGAGACCCAGTACTTC. As protein: CASSLSGLGETQYF.

A few counts support this clone. V gene TRBV29-1 combines with J gene TRBJ2-7, with 11 nucleotides matching TRBD1. CDR1 is SQVTM, CDR2 ANQGSEA, per germline. The CDR3 has 13 amino acids. Germline trimming cut 3 bases from V and 7 bases from J; bases unmatched to any gene: 5. This chain's CDR3 is CSVEDRGQGEQYF. CDR3 nucleotide sequence: TGCAGCGTTGAGGACAGGGGGCAGGGGGAGCAGTACTTC.

The chain is built from TRBV4-3 and TRBJ2-7, with 7 bases fitting TRBD2. The CDR3 has 14 residues. Trimming took 0 bases from V and 3 from J; bases not matched to a gene: 2. In germline, CDR1 is LGHNA, CDR2 YSLEER. The CDR3 bases are TGCGCCAGCAGCCAAGATGGGGGGGACTACGAGCAGTACTTC. It is translated as CASSQDGGDYEQYF.

The V call is TRBV14, the J call TRBJ2-7, with 9 bases matching TRBD2. This CDR3 spans 16 amino acids. CDR1 and CDR2 (germline): SGHDN, FVKESK. V was pared by 5 bases and J by 6 bases, with 14 bases of the junction left unmatched. In DNA, the CDR3 is TGTGCCAGCAGCGATGACTTGGCGGGGGGGCTGGGCGAGCAGTACTTC. Translation: CASSDDLAGGLGEQYF.

The chain carries TRBV5-6 and TRBJ1-1, with TRBD1 identical over 7 bases. The germline CDR1 and CDR2 sequences are SGHDT and YYEEEE. J lost 2 bases, V lost 4 bases, and 11 bases had no gene match. This CDR3 comprises 16 residues. The CDR3 loop reads CASSVATGDRNTEAFF. In DNA form, the CDR3 reads TGTGCCAGCAGCGTAGCAACAGGGGATAGAAACACTGAAGCTTTCTTT.

This chain joins TRBV6-5 and TRBJ1-5, with D uncertain. CDR3 length: 13 residues. The V end lost 5 bases, the J end lost 6 bases, and 11 bases lay between the germline ends. In germline, CDR1 is MNHEY, CDR2 SVGAGI. The chain's CDR3 is CASSNTRGQPQHF. CDR3 nucleotide sequence: TGTGCCAGCAGTAACACCCGAGGTCAGCCCCAGCATTTT.